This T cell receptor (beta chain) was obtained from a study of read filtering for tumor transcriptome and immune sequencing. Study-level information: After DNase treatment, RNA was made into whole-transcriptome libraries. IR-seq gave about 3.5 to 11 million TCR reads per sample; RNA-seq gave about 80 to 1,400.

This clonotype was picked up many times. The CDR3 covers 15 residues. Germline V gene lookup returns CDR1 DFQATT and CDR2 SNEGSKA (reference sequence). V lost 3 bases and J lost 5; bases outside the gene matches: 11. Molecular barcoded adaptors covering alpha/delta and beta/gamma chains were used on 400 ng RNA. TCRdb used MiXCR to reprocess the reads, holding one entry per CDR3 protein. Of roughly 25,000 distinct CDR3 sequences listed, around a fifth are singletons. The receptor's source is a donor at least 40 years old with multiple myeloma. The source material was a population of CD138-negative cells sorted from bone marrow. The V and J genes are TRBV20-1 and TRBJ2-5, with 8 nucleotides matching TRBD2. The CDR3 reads CSARNPGTSGETQYF. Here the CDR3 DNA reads TGCAGTGCTAGGAACCCCGGGACTAGTGGGGAGACCCAGTACTTC.